One sample yielded the 3 T cell receptor beta chains listed below, sequenced in a study of OX40 agonist ivuxolimab in advanced cancers. Profiled with immunoSEQ multiplex PCR; TCRdb holds only in-frame clones, not every one. The table has some 50,000 clones, about nine tenths seen once. The sample consisted of CD4+ or CD8+ T cells sorted from blood, taken in a trial of the OX40 agonist ivuxolimab. The source of these receptors is an adult with an advanced solid tumor such as melanoma, head and neck, liver or kidney cancer.

With regard to this clone: The CDR3 ends on some other residue instead of the conserved phenylalanine or tryptophan, so this is likely a read error. It is unclear where the CDR3 begins or ends on the DNA, so no DNA is shown, and the CDR3 is as TCRdb lists it. The chain uses TRBV5-6 and TRBJ2-7; the D call in the table, TRBD2, was not verified against the DNA. Germline CDR1 SGHDT, CDR2 YYEEEE. The CDR3 has 13 residues if both end residues are counted. The CDR3 loop reads CASSLGGGGPLTY.

The chain combines TRBV19 with TRBJ1-2; D is unresolved. V shed 3 bases and J shed 7 bases, with 12 bases lying between them. The CDR3 is 13 residues long. Germline V gene sequence: CDR1 LNHDA, CDR2 SQIVND (reference sequence). The CDR3 region has the DNA TGTGCCAGTAGTATGGGAGGGAATAGTGGCTACACCTTC. It yields the protein CASSMGGNSGYTF.

CDR3 sequence reads: CSVEGLTSYEQYF. The CDR3, as DNA: TGCAGCGTTGAGGGTTTAACCTCTTACGAGCAGTACTTC. The V and J genes are TRBV29-1 and TRBJ2-7; D is uncertain. Germline V CDR1 and CDR2: SQVTM, ANQGSEA. The CDR3 sequence is 13 residues long. Trimming cost V 3 bases and J 4 bases, with 13 bases left between them.